This T cell receptor beta chain stems from a study of cytomegalovirus exposure and HLA in healthy donors. Study summary: Of approximately 400 genotyped donors, roughly 81% clustered with self-reported Caucasian donors.

The V gene's germline CDR1 is SGHRS and CDR2 YFSETQ. CDR3 length equals 16 residues. Trimming removed 4 bases at V and 8 bases at J, with 22 bases between. PCR was performed using 60 Vbeta and 13 Jbeta primers. Profiling relied on immunoSEQ multiplex PCR, and the TCRdb table lists in-frame clones only, not all of them. Of 91,000 or so clones in the sample, roughly 72% were seen once. Sequencing was done on a sample of PBMCs. The chain couples TRBV5-1 to TRBJ2-1, with D perhaps TRBD2 (6 bases). This TCR derives from a young man in good health and CMV-seropositive. CDR3 region: CASSPGAGTVRDEQFF. The CDR3 DNA reads TGCGCCAGCAGCCCGGGAGCCGGGACCGTGAGGGATGAGCAGTTCTTC.